The present T cell receptor (beta chain) was sequenced within a study of graft-versus-host responses after intestinal transplantation. Points from the study as a whole: The presence of high graft-versus-host to host-versus-graft clonal ratios in allografts characterized patients with graft-donor T cell macrochimerism. The highest levels of circulating GvH clones went along with early declines in HvG clones after transplant.

Assay used: immunoSEQ multiplex PCR; TCRdb lists only in-frame clones, some missing. The data show 85,000 to 90,000 clones, around four fifths seen once. This clone was recorded only once. Its antigen is unidentified. Trimming took off 0 bases at V and 7 bases at J, with 15 bases between the two ends. This CDR3 is 15 amino acids long. Germline V lookup: CDR1 MNHEY, CDR2 SMNVEV (reference sequence). The V and J genes are TRBV27 and TRBJ1-2, with D perhaps matching TRBD1 (6 bases). The clonotype originates from a human donor who received an intestinal transplant. Sequenced here: unstimulated CD8+ T cells sorted from spleen or lymph node cells, sampled before intestinal transplant. CDR3 in DNA: TGTGCCAGCAGTTTATCGACAGGTCGCGCGAGTGGCTACACCTTC. It specifies CASSLSTGRASGYTF.